Each of the 6 T cell receptor beta chains below was sequenced from the same sample in a study of vaccination and CD4 T cells after COVID-19 (dated by TCRdb to 2021 to 2024). The treatment or condition label for this specimen denotes: roughly ten-day PBMC culture with coronavirus spike peptide pools or control peptides (ViraFEST assay). The protocol used for the library was PCR. The instrument was an Illumina iSeq 100. TCR sequencing of DNA from cultured CD4+ T cells used the Oncomine TCR Beta short-read assay at the Johns Hopkins FTIC core. TCRdb ran its own pipeline on the public reads, namely fastp trimming at Q25 and MiXCR clone calling, and kept in-frame beta chains. Rows are unified per CDR3 protein, each entry keeping the most common DNA and genes. Counted in this sample were around 21,000 distinct CDR3 sequences; about 52% of them appeared once. 7.4% of the sample comes from the top ten. No antigen is known for these receptors.

Sequencing used CD4+ T cells from blood, cultured in vitro. These receptors all come from a human donor who had recovered from COVID-19.

This chain joins TRBV7-9 and TRBJ2-7, with D tentatively TRBD1 (5 bases). Trimming took off 6 bases at V and 4 bases at J, with 16 bases between the two ends. The CDR3 runs to 14 residues. Germline V lookup: CDR1 SEHNR, CDR2 FQNEAQ (reference sequence). CDR3 residues: CASSSGARGYEQYF. The CDR3 DNA follows: TGTGCCAGCAGTTCTGGGGCAAGGGGATACGAGCAGTACTTC.

This chain joins TRBV15 and TRBJ2-1; D unresolved. Germline values: CDR1 LNHNV, CDR2 YYDKDF (reference sequence). V lost 1 base to trimming and J lost 8 bases, with 12 bases between them. The CDR3 spans 14 residues. In DNA form, the CDR3 reads TGTGCCACCAGCAGAGGGAGCCTTTTGGATGAGCAGTTCTTC. Protein product: CATSRGSLLDEQFF.

This clonotype came up a few times. This chain connects TRBV20-1 to TRBJ1-2; a weak D match, TRBD1 (6 bases). V dropped 0 bases and J dropped 1 base, with 18 bases sitting between them. CDR1 is DFQATT and CDR2 is SNEGSKA in the germline V gene (reference sequence). This CDR3 comprises 17 residues. The CDR3 here is CSARDPGGQAHNYGYTF. CDR3 bases: TGCAGTGCTAGAGATCCGGGGGGGCAGGCCCATAACTATGGCTACACCTTC.

The V gene is TRBV12-5, the J gene TRBJ2-7, with 9 bases identical to TRBD1. Germline lookup yields CDR1 LGHNT and CDR2 FRNRAP. V lost 4 bases and J lost 2; bases outside the gene matches: 6. The CDR3 extends over 15 amino acids. The DNA for the CDR3 is TGTGCTAGTGGTTGCCACAGGGGGCTAACCTACGAGCAGTACTTC. It codes for CASGCHRGLTYEQYF.

V gene TRBV19 combines with J gene TRBJ2-5; D is uncertain. Per germline, CDR1 LNHDA and CDR2 SQIVND (reference sequence). The CDR3 is 12 amino acids. The V end was cut by 6 bases, the J end by 2 bases, with 7 bases between. The CDR3 sequence is CASRGWQETQYF. CDR3 nucleotides: TGTGCCAGTAGAGGGTGGCAAGAGACCCAGTACTTC.

The V and J genes are TRBV7-2 and TRBJ2-1; 13 bases map to TRBD2. V gave up 5 bases and J gave up 3 bases; unmatched junction bases: 4. CDR3 length equals 16 residues. Germline-derived CDR1 and CDR2 are SGHTA and FQGNSA. The CDR3 sequence is CASSPWTSGGYNEQFF. The CDR3 DNA follows: TGTGCCAGCAGCCCTTGGACTAGCGGGGGCTACAATGAGCAGTTCTTC.